The 29 T cell receptor beta chains below come from one sample, sequenced in a study of early T cells in non-severe SARS-CoV-2 infection. TCRdb re-analysed the 5' RACE reads in MiXCR, keeping a single row per CDR3 protein. Of approximately 69,000 distinct CDR3 sequences listed, around 11% are singletons. Material for sequencing was whole blood. The receptors were sampled from an adult who was a healthcare worker with PCR-confirmed SARS-CoV-2 infection or an uninfected control (not recorded which).

V and J are TRBV10-3 and TRBJ2-7, with 8 bases lining up with TRBD1. Germline CDR1 ENHRY, CDR2 SYGVKD. The V gene end was trimmed by 5 bases and the J gene end by 6 bases; junction bases not matched to a gene: 9. CDR3 length: 14 amino acids. CDR3 DNA: TGTGCCATCAGTCTCACTCTGGGGACAGGCGAGCAGTACTTC. Its translation is CAISLTLGTGEQYF.

The chain combines TRBV7-6 with TRBJ2-7; D may correspond to TRBD1 or TRBD2 (6 bases each). Germline loops: CDR1 SGHVS, CDR2 FNYEAQ. V lost 0 bases to trimming and J lost 2 bases, with 11 bases between them. This CDR3 has 15 amino acids. CDR3 residues: CASSLARGTTYEQYF. The DNA for the CDR3 is TGTGCCAGCAGCTTAGCGCGCGGGACAACCTACGAGCAGTACTTC.

V gene TRBV6-5 combines with J gene TRBJ2-2; no reliable D call. Per the germline V gene, CDR1 is MNHEY and CDR2 is SVGAGI. Between the trimmed V and J ends, which lost 2 bases and 4 bases, there was a span of 5 bases. CDR3 length equals 13 residues. CDR3 region: CASSYPATGELFF. CDR3 DNA: TGTGCCAGCAGTTACCCGGCCACCGGGGAGCTGTTTTTT.

To note about this clonotype: A much larger clone lies a single base off, so this may be a read error. V is TRBV7-9 and J is TRBJ2-7, with no clear D. The length of the CDR3 is 16 residues. V lost 4 bases and J lost 5, with 21 bases in between. Germline loops: CDR1 SEHNR, CDR2 FQNEAQ (reference sequence). The CDR3 sequence is CASSSYDPTKFNEQYF. The CDR3 DNA sequence: TGTGCCAGCAGCTCTTATGATCCGACCAAGTTCAACGAGCAGTACTTC.

This clonotype was seen more than once but under ten times. The CDR3 region has the DNA TGTGCCAGTAGCGAAGTAAGGACAAAATTTCCCTACGAGCAGTACTTC. As protein: CASSEVRTKFPYEQYF. The chain couples TRBV19 to TRBJ2-7, with D possibly matching TRBD1 (5 bases). Germline loops: CDR1 LNHDA, CDR2 SQIVND (reference sequence). V was trimmed by 6 bases and J by 2 bases, leaving 20 bases between them. The CDR3 has 16 residues.

This clonotype was recorded at least ten times. The chain combines TRBV6-6 with TRBJ2-5; 11 bases agree with TRBD2. Germline CDR1 MNHNY, CDR2 SVGAGI (reference sequence). The CDR3 is 16 amino acids. Germline trimming cut 2 bases from V and 5 bases from J; bases unmatched to any gene: 7. The CDR3 sequence is CASSYTPPSGRETQYF. CDR3 sequence (DNA): TGTGCCAGCAGTTACACCCCTCCTAGCGGGAGGGAGACCCAGTACTTC.

This chain links TRBV29-1 with TRBJ2-2, with 10 bases that match TRBD1. The CDR3 is 13 amino acids. From germline, CDR1 is SQVTM and CDR2 ANQGSEA. V lost 6 bases to trimming and J lost 4 bases; unmatched junction nucleotides: 2. The CDR3 region has the DNA TGCAGCGTACGGGACAGGGGCACCGGGGAGCTGTTTTTT. Amino acid sequence: CSVRDRGTGELFF.

In its sample, this clonotype was seen many times. This rearrangement joins TRBV20-1 to TRBJ2-2; maybe TRBD1 (6 bases). The germline V gene has CDR1 DFQATT and CDR2 SNEGSKA (reference sequence). V was trimmed by 0 bases and J by 1 base, leaving 12 bases between them. The CDR3 is made up of 16 amino acids. This CDR3 is CSARDQVRGNTGELFF. CDR3 sequence (DNA): TGCAGTGCTAGAGATCAGGTCAGGGGGAACACCGGGGAGCTGTTTTTT.

This clonotype was picked up many times. The rearrangement joins TRBV12-3 or TRBV12-4 to TRBJ2-2, with a tentative D call TRBD2 (6 bases). CDR3 length: 15 residues. With 4 bases removed from V and 3 bases from J, the gap between germline ends came to 12 bases. The chain's CDR3 is CASSWGDSYTGELFF. The CDR3 nucleotides read TGTGCCAGCAGTTGGGGGGACTCCTACACCGGGGAGCTGTTTTTT.

V gene TRBV5-1 combines with J gene TRBJ2-1; D may be TRBD2 (5 bases). The CDR3 contains 14 residues. Trimming pared 5 bases from V and 6 bases from J, leaving 15 bases between. CDR1 is SGHRS and CDR2 is YFSETQ in the germline V gene. The CDR3 nucleotides read TGCGCCAGCAGTGGGGTTTCGGGAAGCAATGAGCAGTTCTTC. It encodes CASSGVSGSNEQFF.

This clonotype was detected a few times. V gene TRBV6-2 or TRBV6-3 combines with J gene TRBJ1-5; D is ambiguous. V lost 0 bases and J 5 bases, leaving 5 bases between the germline ends. Germline CDR1 reads MNHEY; CDR2 reads SVGEGT. The CDR3 loop spans 13 amino acids. CDR3: CASSYSGYQPQHF. The CDR3 DNA sequence: TGTGCCAGCAGTTACTCTGGTTATCAGCCCCAGCATTTT.

This clonotype appeared a few times. The chain carries TRBV11-2 and TRBJ2-3, with D tentatively TRBD1 or TRBD2 (6 bases each). Per the germline V gene, CDR1 is SGHAT and CDR2 is FQNNGV. The CDR3 consists of 14 residues. Trimming removed 5 bases at V and 2 bases at J, with 11 bases between. The CDR3: CASSGGDNTDTQYF. In DNA form, the CDR3 reads TGTGCCAGCAGCGGCGGGGACAACACAGATACGCAGTATTTT.

This clonotype was found a few times. The CDR3 region is CSASFSAFEQYF. The CDR3 nucleotides read TGCAGTGCTTCCTTTTCGGCCTTCGAGCAGTACTTC. This chain links TRBV20-1 with TRBJ2-7; D is unresolved. The CDR3 has 12 residues. The germline V and J ends were trimmed by 5 bases and 6 bases, with 14 bases remaining between them. Germline-derived CDR1 and CDR2 are DFQATT and SNEGSKA (reference sequence).

The genes are TRBV7-9 and TRBJ1-3; a possible D gene is TRBD1 (6 bases). Trimming pared 5 bases from V and 0 bases from J, leaving 14 bases between. Germline V gives CDR1 SEHNR, CDR2 FQNEAQ (reference sequence). The CDR3 consists of 16 residues. The CDR3 is CASSPTGFSSGNTIYF. CDR3 DNA: TGTGCCAGCAGCCCGACAGGATTTAGCTCTGGAAACACCATATATTTT.

This clonotype was seen more than once but under ten times. The chain links TRBV7-3 to TRBJ2-3; D gene unclear. V lost 3 bases to trimming and J lost 9 bases, with 13 bases between them. This CDR3 has 13 amino acids. Germline lookup yields CDR1 SGHTA and CDR2 FQGTGA. CDR3 sequence: CASSFRASGTQYF. The CDR3 coding sequence is TGTGCCAGCAGCTTTAGGGCCTCTGGCACGCAGTATTTT.

There are a few counts of this clonotype. V usage is TRBV29-1 and J usage is TRBJ1-5; D uncertain. Trimming shortened V by 0 bases and J by 0 bases, and 12 bases separated the two germline ends. The CDR3 contains 16 residues. The germline V gene has CDR1 SQVTM and CDR2 ANQGSEA. The CDR3 region is CSVEDGRLDSNQPQHF. The DNA for the CDR3 is TGCAGCGTTGAAGATGGACGGCTCGATAGCAATCAGCCCCAGCATTTT.

The chain combines TRBV5-1 with TRBJ1-2; 9 bases match TRBD1. This CDR3 comprises 13 residues. J lost 7 bases, V lost 8 bases, and 9 bases had no gene match. Germline values: CDR1 SGHRS, CDR2 YFSETQ. CDR3 in amino acids: CASGTTGGFGYTF. Written as DNA, the CDR3 is TGCGCCAGTGGAACCACAGGGGGCTTTGGCTACACCTTC.

This chain uses TRBV12-3 or TRBV12-4 with TRBJ2-1; 9 positions match TRBD2. CDR3 length: 16 amino acids. V dropped 3 bases and J dropped 5; count of bases not matched to a gene: 8. In DNA form, the CDR3 reads TGTGCCAGCAGTTTCTTCGCGGGGGGGCAAAACAATGAGCAGTTCTTC. Its protein product is CASSFFAGGQNNEQFF.

This chain connects TRBV29-1 to TRBJ1-1; weak D call: TRBD1 (5 bases). The CDR3 is 12 residues long. Germline values: CDR1 SQVTM, CDR2 ANQGSEA. Deletions cut 7 bases from V and 1 base from J, with 10 bases between. The CDR3 DNA reads TGCAGCGCAGGGCTGGAGAACACTGAAGCTTTCTTT. Residues: CSAGLENTEAFF. The complete variable domain, with remaining parts taken from reference TRBV29-1 and TRBJ1-1, reads SAVISQKPSRDICQRGTSLTIQCQVDSQVTMMFWYRQQPGQSLTLIATANQGSEATYESGFVIDKFPISRPNLTFSTLTVSNMSPEDSSIYLCSAGLENTEAFFGQGTRLTVV.

This clonotype appeared a few times. The chain has TRBV5-1 and TRBJ2-3; 7 bases fit TRBD1. The trim removed 0 bases at V and 2 bases at J, leaving 6 bases unmatched. This CDR3 is built from 16 residues. CDR1 is SGHRS and CDR2 is YFSETQ in the germline V gene. CDR3 loop: CASSLAVGQHTDTQYF. In nucleotides, the CDR3 is TGCGCCAGCAGCTTGGCCGTGGGACAGCACACAGATACGCAGTATTTT.

This clonotype was counted many times. The V call is TRBV29-1, the J call TRBJ2-3; D gene unclear. The CDR3 has 15 residues. V was pared by 6 bases and J by 0 bases, with 16 bases between. Germline V lookup: CDR1 SQVTM, CDR2 ANQGSEA. CDR3 region: CSVGFLTTSTDTQYF. The CDR3 DNA reads as TGCAGCGTCGGGTTCCTAACGACTAGCACAGATACGCAGTATTTT.

This clonotype was picked up a small number of times. V is TRBV29-1 and J is TRBJ1-1; 7 bases match TRBD1. The CDR3 spans 14 residues. Germline lookup yields CDR1 SQVTM and CDR2 ANQGSEA. J lost 2 bases, V lost 6 bases, and 9 bases had no gene match. In nucleotides, the CDR3 is TGCAGCGTATCTCGCGGGACAGATAACACTGAAGCTTTCTTT. It is translated as CSVSRGTDNTEAFF.

The V call is TRBV20-1, the J call TRBJ2-7; 7 bases line up with TRBD1. V lost 4 bases and J lost 7; bases outside the gene matches: 13. Germline assignment: CDR1 DFQATT and CDR2 SNEGSKA (reference sequence). The CDR3 has 14 amino acids. The DNA of the CDR3 is TGCAGTGCTATCGGGACAGTGTACGACCGGGAGCAGTACTTC. As protein: CSAIGTVYDREQYF.

This clonotype was picked up a small number of times. This CDR3 reads CASSGDGLSPLHF. CDR3 sequence (DNA): TGTGCCAGCAGCGGGGACGGACTTTCACCCCTCCACTTT. The genes are TRBV5-6 and TRBJ1-6; D is perhaps TRBD1 (5 bases). The CDR3 totals 13 residues. V lost 4 bases, J lost 9 bases, and 11 bases lay in between. Germline V gives CDR1 SGHDT, CDR2 YYEEEE.

Ten or more counts support this clonotype. The genes are TRBV2 and TRBJ1-2; D perhaps matches TRBD1 (6 bases). The CDR3 runs to 12 residues. The V gene's germline CDR1 is SNHLY and CDR2 FYNNEI. V lost 4 bases to trimming and J lost 13 bases, with 16 bases between them. The CDR3 DNA follows: TGTGCCAGCAGTGGGGACATTCATGGGTCCACCTTC. Residues: CASSGDIHGSTF.

There are many counts of this clonotype. The chain is built from TRBV29-1 and TRBJ2-7; tentative D call: TRBD1 (5 bases). The V end lost 3 bases, the J end lost 2 bases, and 8 bases lay between the germline ends. CDR1 is SQVTM and CDR2 is ANQGSEA in the germline V gene. This CDR3 has 12 residues. The CDR3 DNA sequence: TGCAGCGTTGATACAGGACCCTACGAGCAGTACTTC. Translated, it gives CSVDTGPYEQYF.

This clonotype showed up many times. The chain carries TRBV5-6 and TRBJ2-5; D is ambiguous. The V and J ends lost 3 bases and 3 bases respectively, with 21 bases between them. Germline-derived CDR1 and CDR2 are SGHDT and YYEEEE. The CDR3 loop spans 17 amino acids. The CDR3 loop reads CASSSYVVRVWEETQYF. The CDR3 coding sequence is TGTGCCAGCAGCTCCTACGTCGTAAGGGTCTGGGAAGAGACCCAGTACTTC. Combining the CDR3 with reference TRBV5-6 and TRBJ2-5 gives the whole variable domain DAGVTQSPTHLIKTRGQQVTLRCSPKSGHDTVSWYQQALGQGPQFIFQYYEEEERQRGNFPDRFSGHQFPNYSSELNVNALLLGDSALYLCASSSYVVRVWEETQYFGPGTRLLVL.

This clonotype turned up a few times. The V call is TRBV7-9, the J call TRBJ2-3; perhaps TRBD1 as D (6 bases). Between the trimmed V and J ends, which lost 1 base and 1 base, there was a span of 9 bases. Per the germline V gene, CDR1 is SEHNR and CDR2 is FQNEAQ (reference sequence). This CDR3 is built from 15 residues. CDR3 coding DNA: TGTGCCAGCAGCTTAGTGGGGGCCCGCACAGATACGCAGTATTTT. The encoded protein is CASSLVGARTDTQYF.

This clonotype was observed a few times. The genes are TRBV29-1 and TRBJ1-5; D not certain. The CDR3 covers 12 residues. V lost 4 bases and J 7 bases, leaving 11 bases between the germline ends. Per the germline V gene, CDR1 is SQVTM and CDR2 is ANQGSEA. CDR3 DNA sequence: TGCAGCGTTGGGGCAAGTAACCAGCCCCAGCATTTT. It is translated as CSVGASNQPQHF.